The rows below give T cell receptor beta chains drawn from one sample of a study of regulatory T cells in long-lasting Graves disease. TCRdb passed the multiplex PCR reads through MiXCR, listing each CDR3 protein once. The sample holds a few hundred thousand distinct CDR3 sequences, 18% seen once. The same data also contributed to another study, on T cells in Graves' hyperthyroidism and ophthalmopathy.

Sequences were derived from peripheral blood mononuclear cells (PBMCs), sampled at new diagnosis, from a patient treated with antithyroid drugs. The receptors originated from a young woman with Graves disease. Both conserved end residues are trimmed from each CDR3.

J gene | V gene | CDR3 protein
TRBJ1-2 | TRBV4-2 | ASSFRQAGGYT
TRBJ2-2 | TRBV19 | ASHSGGSNTGELF
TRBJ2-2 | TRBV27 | ASSWGRNTGELF
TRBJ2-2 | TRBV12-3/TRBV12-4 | ASTSATGELF
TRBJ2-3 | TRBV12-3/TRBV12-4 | ASSPTGGGGTDTQY
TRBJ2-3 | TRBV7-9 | ASSLPPGGGSGDTQY
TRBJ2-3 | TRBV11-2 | ASSFGTSGGSTDTQY
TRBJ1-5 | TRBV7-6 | ASSLETGGPQPQH
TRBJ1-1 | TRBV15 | ATSTGQNTEAF
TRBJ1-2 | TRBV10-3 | AISNTGGEYGYT
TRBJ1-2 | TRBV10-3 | AISRWGSYGYT
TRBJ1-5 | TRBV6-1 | ASSETIDQPQH
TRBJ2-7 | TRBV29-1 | SVSAPSSYEQY
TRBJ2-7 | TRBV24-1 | ATSDSSWGTYEQY
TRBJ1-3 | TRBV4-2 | ASSQGLQGAAGNTIY
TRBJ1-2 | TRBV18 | ASSPSVDGYT
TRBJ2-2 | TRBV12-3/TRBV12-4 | ASSNIAGELF
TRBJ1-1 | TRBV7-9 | ASSDVGAMNTEAF
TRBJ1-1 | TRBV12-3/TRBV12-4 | ASRSGGETEAF
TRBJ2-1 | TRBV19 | ASSSVSGGASYNEQF
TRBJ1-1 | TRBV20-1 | SAKVTKRNTEAF
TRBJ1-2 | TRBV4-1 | ASSQASVYGYT
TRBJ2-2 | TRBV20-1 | SAPTPGTGELF
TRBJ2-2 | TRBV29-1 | SVASANTGELF
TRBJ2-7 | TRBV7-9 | ASSLFSGKAYEQY
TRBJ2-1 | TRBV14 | ASRPLGLAVSGEQF
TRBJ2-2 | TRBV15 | ATSSGRTGELF
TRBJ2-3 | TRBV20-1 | SAIWRVAGLTDTQY